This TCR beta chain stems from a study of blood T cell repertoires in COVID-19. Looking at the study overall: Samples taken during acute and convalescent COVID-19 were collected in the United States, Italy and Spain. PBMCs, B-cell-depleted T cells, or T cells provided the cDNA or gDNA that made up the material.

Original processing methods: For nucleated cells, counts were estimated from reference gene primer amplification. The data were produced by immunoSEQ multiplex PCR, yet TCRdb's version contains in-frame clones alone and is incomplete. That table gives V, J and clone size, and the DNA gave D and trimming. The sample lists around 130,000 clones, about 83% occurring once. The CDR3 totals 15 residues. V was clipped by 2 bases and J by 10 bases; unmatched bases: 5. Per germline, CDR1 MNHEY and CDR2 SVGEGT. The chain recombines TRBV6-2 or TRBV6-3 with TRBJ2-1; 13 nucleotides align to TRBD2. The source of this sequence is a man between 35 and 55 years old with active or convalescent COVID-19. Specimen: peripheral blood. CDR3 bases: TGTGCCAGCAGTTACCCGGGACTAGCGGGGCTCGAGCAGTTCTTC. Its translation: CASSYPGLAGLEQFF.